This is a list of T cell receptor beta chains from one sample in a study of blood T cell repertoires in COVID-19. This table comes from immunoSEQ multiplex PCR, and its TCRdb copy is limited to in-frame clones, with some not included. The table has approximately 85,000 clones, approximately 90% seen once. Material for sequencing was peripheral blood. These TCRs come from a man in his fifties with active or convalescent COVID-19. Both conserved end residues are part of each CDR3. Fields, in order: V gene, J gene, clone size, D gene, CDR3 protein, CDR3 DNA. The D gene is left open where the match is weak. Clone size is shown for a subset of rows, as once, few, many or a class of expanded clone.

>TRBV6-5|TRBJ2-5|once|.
CASSYSDSTGWETQYF
TGTGCCAGCAGTTACTCGGACAGTACGGGGTGGGAGACCCAGTACTTC
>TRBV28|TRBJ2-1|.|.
CASSLPGSYNEQFF
TGTGCCAGCAGTTTGCCAGGGTCCTACAATGAGCAGTTCTTC
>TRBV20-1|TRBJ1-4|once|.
CSASTMTVSNEKLFF
TGCAGTGCTAGTACGATGACAGTCTCCAATGAAAAACTGTTTTTT
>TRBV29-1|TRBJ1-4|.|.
CSVEDPANEKLFF
TGCAGCGTTGAAGATCCCGCTAATGAAAAACTGTTTTTT
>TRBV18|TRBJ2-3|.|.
CASSPFAGTDTQYF
TGTGCCAGCTCACCTTTCGCAGGGACAGATACGCAGTATTTT
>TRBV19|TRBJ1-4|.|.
CASSGQDNEKLFF
TGTGCCAGTAGTGGGCAGGATAATGAAAAACTGTTTTTT
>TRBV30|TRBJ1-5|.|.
CAWSAYQGNQPQHF
TGTGCCTGGAGTGCGTATCAGGGGAATCAGCCCCAGCATTTT
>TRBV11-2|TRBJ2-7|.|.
CASSLDSPIYEQYF
TGTGCCAGCAGCTTAGATAGCCCAATATACGAGCAGTACTTC
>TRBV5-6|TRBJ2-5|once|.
CASSLKGGRETQYF
TGTGCCAGCAGCTTGAAAGGCGGCCGTGAGACCCAGTACTTC
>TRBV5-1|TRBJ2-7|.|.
CASSNELGGSYEQYF
TGCGCCAGCAGCAACGAGCTAGGCGGCTCCTACGAGCAGTACTTC
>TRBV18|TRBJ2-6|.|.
CASSSPPGANVLTF
TGTGCCAGCTCCTCCCCCCCTGGGGCCAACGTCCTGACTTTC
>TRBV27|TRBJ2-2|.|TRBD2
CASSLRLAIWNTGELFF
TGTGCCAGCAGTCTCCGACTAGCTATTTGGAACACCGGGGAGCTGTTTTTT
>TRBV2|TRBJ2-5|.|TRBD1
CASSTGTGFETQYF
TGTGCCAGCAGCACCGGGACAGGGTTCGAGACCCAGTACTTC
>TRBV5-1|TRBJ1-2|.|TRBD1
CASSLGTGNGYTF
TGCGCCAGCAGCCTGGGGACAGGGAATGGCTACACCTTC
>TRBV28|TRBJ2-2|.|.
CASTPPRGMVGELFF
TGTGCCAGCACCCCCCCCCGCGGGATGGTCGGGGAGCTGTTTTTT
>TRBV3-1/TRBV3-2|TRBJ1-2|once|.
CASTRGSNYGYTF
TGTGCCAGCACCAGGGGATCCAACTATGGCTACACCTTC
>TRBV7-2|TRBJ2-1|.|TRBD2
CASRSLRGDSYNEQFF
TGTGCCAGCAGATCACTTCGGGGGGACTCCTACAATGAGCAGTTCTTC
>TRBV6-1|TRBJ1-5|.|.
CASSESDNNQPQHF
TGTGCCAGCAGTGAGTCAGACAACAATCAGCCCCAGCATTTT
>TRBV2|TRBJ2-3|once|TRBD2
CASRPLAGGADTQYF
TGTGCCAGCAGACCCCTAGCGGGGGGAGCAGATACGCAGTATTTT
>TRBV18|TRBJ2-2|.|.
CASSPPAGTGELFF
TGTGCCAGCTCGCCCCCGGCCGGGACCGGGGAGCTGTTTTTT
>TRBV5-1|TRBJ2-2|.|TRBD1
CAGRPGQGHWGELFF
TGCGCCGGCAGGCCGGGACAGGGGCATTGGGGGGAGCTGTTTTTT
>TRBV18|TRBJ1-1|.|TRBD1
CASSPPRTGGVTEAFF
TGTGCCAGCTCACCACCCCGGACAGGGGGAGTCACTGAAGCTTTCTTT
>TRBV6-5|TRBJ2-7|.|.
CASSYSAAGIEQYF
TGTGCCAGCAGTTACTCGGCGGCGGGGATCGAGCAGTACTTC
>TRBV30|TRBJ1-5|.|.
CAWSVGGDWNQPQHF
TGTGCCTGGAGTGTAGGGGGGGACTGGAATCAGCCCCAGCATTTT
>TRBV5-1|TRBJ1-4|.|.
CASSLSLGEDNEKLFF
TGCGCCAGCAGCCTGAGTCTTGGGGAGGACAATGAAAAACTGTTTTTT
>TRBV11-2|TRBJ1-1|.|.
CASSWEVGNTEAFF
TGTGCCAGCAGCTGGGAGGTGGGCAACACTGAAGCTTTCTTT
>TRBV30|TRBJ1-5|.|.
CAWQVGAAQPQHF
TGTGCCTGGCAGGTTGGGGCGGCTCAGCCCCAGCATTTT
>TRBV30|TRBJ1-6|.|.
CAWRMAGTRENSPLHF
TGTGCCTGGAGGATGGCCGGGACGCGGGAGAATTCACCCCTCCACTTT
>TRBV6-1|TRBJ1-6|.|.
CASSDAFSEAPLHF
TGTGCCAGCAGTGATGCCTTTTCCGAGGCACCCCTCCACTTT
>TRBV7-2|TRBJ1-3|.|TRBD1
CASRTGLGNTIYF
TGTGCCAGCAGGACAGGGCTTGGAAACACCATATATTTT
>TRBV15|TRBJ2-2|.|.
CATSRGGRELFF
TGTGCCACCAGCAGAGGGGGCCGGGAGCTGTTTTTT
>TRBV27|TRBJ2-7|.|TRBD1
CASSLGQGGGEQYF
TGTGCCAGCAGTCTCGGACAGGGAGGAGGCGAGCAGTACTTC
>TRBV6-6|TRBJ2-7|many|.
CASSWTVTYEQYF
TGTGCCAGCAGTTGGACAGTAACCTACGAGCAGTACTTC
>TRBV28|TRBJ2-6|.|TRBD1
CASRGQGARSGANVLTF
TGTGCCAGCAGGGGACAGGGGGCGCGCTCTGGGGCCAACGTCCTGACTTTC
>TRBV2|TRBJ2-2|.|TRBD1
CASLRGTGRSGELFF
TGTGCCAGCCTGAGGGGGACAGGGAGAAGCGGGGAGCTGTTTTTT
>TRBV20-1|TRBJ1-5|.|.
CSASRQQGINQPQHF
TGCAGTGCTAGTAGACAACAGGGAATCAATCAGCCCCAGCATTTT
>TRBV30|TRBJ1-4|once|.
CAWSSDRGALFF
TGTGCCTGGAGTAGTGACCGGGGGGCACTGTTTTTT
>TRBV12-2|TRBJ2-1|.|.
CASRFVRRGRGNEQFF
TGTGCAAGTCGCTTCGTCAGACGAGGGCGTGGCAATGAGCAGTTCTTC